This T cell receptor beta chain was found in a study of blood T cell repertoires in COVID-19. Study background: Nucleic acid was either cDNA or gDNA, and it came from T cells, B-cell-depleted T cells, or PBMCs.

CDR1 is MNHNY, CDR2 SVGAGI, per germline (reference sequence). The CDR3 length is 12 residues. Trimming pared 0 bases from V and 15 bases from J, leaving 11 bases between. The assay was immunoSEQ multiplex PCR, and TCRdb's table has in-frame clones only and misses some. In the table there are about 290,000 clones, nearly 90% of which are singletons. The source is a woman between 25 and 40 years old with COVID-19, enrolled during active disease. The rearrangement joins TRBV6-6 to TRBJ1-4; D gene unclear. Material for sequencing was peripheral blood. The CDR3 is CASSYSEGFVFF. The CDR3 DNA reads TGTGCCAGCAGTTACTCCGAGGGATTTGTGTTTTTT.